What follows are 2 T cell receptor beta chains derived from one specimen sequenced in a study of cytomegalovirus exposure and HLA in healthy donors. PCR involved 60 Vbeta and 13 Jbeta primers. TCRdb's copy holds only in-frame clones and misses some; the assay was immunoSEQ multiplex PCR. The profile shows 100,000 to 150,000 clones, more than 80% of them singletons. Material for sequencing was PBMCs. The origin of the receptors is a man younger than 40 in good health and CMV-seropositive.

The rearrangement joins TRBV13 to TRBJ2-7; 9 bases are shared with TRBD1. Germline V gives CDR1 PRHDT, CDR2 FYEKMQ (reference sequence). Losses at the gene ends were 3 bases for V and 3 bases for J; bases not matched to a gene: 3. There are 14 residues in the CDR3. The chain's CDR3 is CASSFGQGSYEQYF. The CDR3 DNA is TGTGCCAGCAGCTTTGGACAGGGGAGCTACGAGCAGTACTTC. The variable domain in full, with the rest retrieved from reference TRBV13 and TRBJ2-7, is AAGVIQSPRHLIKEKRETATLKCYPIPRHDTVYWYQQGPGQDPQFLISFYEKMQSDKGSIPDRFSAQQFSDYHSELNMSSLELGDSALYFCASSFGQGSYEQYFGPGTRLTVT.

The rearrangement uses TRBV5-1 and TRBJ2-1, with 7 bases matching TRBD2. Germline CDR1 is SGHRS and CDR2 is YFSETQ. The CDR3 has 17 amino acids. After removal of 0 bases from V and 0 bases from J, the junction contained 6 bases not matched to a gene. CDR3 sequence: CASSLGTSIPSYNEQFF. The DNA for the CDR3 is TGCGCCAGCAGCTTGGGGACTAGTATCCCCTCCTACAATGAGCAGTTCTTC.